Shown below are 30 T cell receptor beta chains from a single sample sequenced in a study of blood T cell repertoires in COVID-19. TCRdb's copy holds only in-frame clones and misses some; the assay was immunoSEQ multiplex PCR. Among 250,000 or so clones listed, around 93% were seen once. Sample: PBMCs or T cells enriched from blood (not recorded which). Receptor source: a man aged 40-55 years who had been exposed to COVID-19.

The rearrangement links TRBV11-2 to TRBJ1-4, with D perhaps TRBD1 (6 bases). CDR1 is SGHAT and CDR2 is FQNNGV in the germline V gene. With 5 bases removed from V and 7 bases from J, the gap between germline ends came to 11 bases. The CDR3 covers 13 residues. The CDR3 sequence: CASSVQGSEKLFF. The CDR3, as DNA: TGTGCCAGCAGCGTACAGGGTTCTGAAAAACTGTTTTTT.

The V call is TRBV5-1, the J call TRBJ1-2; 10 bases fit TRBD1. The germline CDR1 and CDR2 sequences are SGHRS and YFSETQ. With 4 bases clipped from V and 7 bases from J, the junction kept 10 bases outside the gene matches. The CDR3 extends over 15 amino acids. Here the CDR3 reads CASSPTGGAVAGYTF. The CDR3 nucleotides read TGCGCCAGCAGCCCGACAGGGGGCGCGGTCGCTGGCTACACCTTC.

This chain uses TRBV5-1 with TRBJ1-2; D is uncertain. V lost 4 bases, J lost 4 bases, and 5 bases lay in between. Germline CDR1 and CDR2: SGHRS and YFSETQ. CDR3 size: 11 residues. CDR3 in DNA: TGCGCCAGCAGCAACAGCTATGGCTACACCTTC. This translates into CASSNSYGYTF.

The rearrangement uses TRBV30 and TRBJ1-2, with D possibly matching TRBD1 (5 bases). This CDR3 has 15 residues. The germline V gene has CDR1 GTSNPN and CDR2 SVGIG (reference sequence). Trimming removed 5 bases from V and 0 bases from J, with 16 bases in between. The CDR3 DNA sequence: TGTGCCTGGGCAGTCGGGGGACCTACTAACTATGGCTACACCTTC. Translation gives CAWAVGGPTNYGYTF.

The V call is TRBV2, the J call TRBJ2-1, with 9 bases lining up with TRBD2. V lost 10 bases and J lost 7; bases outside the gene matches: 17. Germline V gene sequence: CDR1 SNHLY, CDR2 FYNNEI. CDR3 size: 16 residues. The CDR3 spells CAIDTLRAGGINEQFF. The CDR3 DNA follows: TGTGCCATCGACACCCTTAGGGCGGGAGGGATAAATGAGCAGTTCTTC.

The V gene is TRBV24-1, the J gene TRBJ2-1; 8 positions match TRBD2. Germline V CDR1 and CDR2: KGHDR, SFDVKD. V lost 2 bases, J lost 7 bases, and 9 bases stayed unmatched. The CDR3 is made up of 16 amino acids. The CDR3 nucleotides read TGTGCCACCAGTGATTATGGCCAACCGGGGGGGAATGAGCAGTTCTTC. This encodes CATSDYGQPGGNEQFF.

This clone was picked up one time. This chain joins TRBV9 and TRBJ1-1, with 8 positions matching TRBD1. V gave up 0 bases and J gave up 4 bases; unmatched junction bases: 5. The CDR3 runs 15 residues. Per the germline V gene, CDR1 is SGDLS and CDR2 is YYNGEE. CDR3 protein: CASSVDATGVTEAFF. In nucleotides, the CDR3 is TGTGCCAGCAGCGTAGACGCGACAGGGGTCACTGAAGCTTTCTTT. The full variable domain, completed using reference TRBV9 and TRBJ1-1, is DSGVTQTPKHLITATGQRVTLRCSPRSGDLSVYWYQQSLDQGLQFLIQYYNGEERAKGNILERFSAQQFPDLHSELNLSSLELGDSALYFCASSVDATGVTEAFFGQGTRLTVV.

The chain joins TRBV29-1 to TRBJ1-2; 7 bases map to TRBD1. Germline-derived CDR1 and CDR2 are SQVTM and ANQGSEA. This CDR3 spans 13 amino acids. V was pared by 3 bases and J by 0 bases, with 1 base of the junction left unmatched. CDR3 DNA: TGCAGCGTTGAGGGGACAGCTAACTATGGCTACACCTTC. Translation gives CSVEGTANYGYTF. The full variable domain, its missing parts supplied by reference TRBV29-1 and TRBJ1-2, is SAVISQKPSRDICQRGTSLTIQCQVDSQVTMMFWYRQQPGQSLTLIATANQGSEATYESGFVIDKFPISRPNLTFSTLTVSNMSPEDSSIYLCSVEGTANYGYTFGSGTRLTVV.

This chain links TRBV5-6 with TRBJ1-1; 8 bases line up with TRBD1. Trimming at V came to 3 bases and at J to 6 bases, leaving 13 bases not matched to a gene. Germline CDR1 SGHDT, CDR2 YYEEEE. This CDR3 comprises 16 residues. This chain's CDR3 is CASSYHLQGGFPEAFF. CDR3 bases: TGTGCCAGCAGCTACCATCTACAGGGGGGGTTCCCTGAAGCTTTCTTT.

This clone was recorded only once. The chain has TRBV19 and TRBJ2-1, with D unclear. The V and J ends lost 7 bases and 2 bases respectively, with 9 bases between them. The CDR3 has 13 residues. The germline gives CDR1 LNHDA, CDR2 SQIVND (reference sequence). The CDR3: CASIGGPYNEQFF. The DNA of the CDR3 is TGTGCCAGTATTGGCGGCCCCTACAATGAGCAGTTCTTC.

The V gene is TRBV11-2, the J gene TRBJ1-3; 9 bases agree with TRBD1. V lost 5 bases to trimming and J lost 4 bases; unmatched junction nucleotides: 15. This CDR3 comprises 18 residues. CDR1 is SGHAT and CDR2 is FQNNGV in the germline V gene. The CDR3, as DNA: TGTGCCAGCAGCCCGTCCGGGACAGGGAGTTGGTCGGGAAACACCATATATTTT. It codes for CASSPSGTGSWSGNTIYF.

This clone was picked up a small number of times. The chain has TRBV14 and TRBJ1-6, with 10 bases aligning to TRBD1. The V and J ends lost 2 bases and 3 bases, in that order; junction bases with no gene match: 7. CDR1 SGHDN and CDR2 FVKESK come from the germline V gene. The CDR3 covers 18 residues. The CDR3 spells CASSQQTGQGIYNSPLHF. CDR3 in DNA: TGTGCCAGCAGCCAACAAACGGGACAGGGGATCTATAATTCACCCCTCCACTTT.

The chain combines TRBV30 with TRBJ2-7; D perhaps matches TRBD2 (6 bases). CDR3 length: 13 residues. The germline V and J ends were trimmed by 3 bases and 6 bases, with 15 bases remaining between them. The germline V gene encodes CDR1 GTSNPN and CDR2 SVGIG (reference sequence). CDR3 in amino acids: CAWRADGEAEQYF. The CDR3 DNA reads TGTGCCTGGAGGGCCGATGGGGAGGCCGAGCAGTACTTC.

The chain recombines TRBV30 with TRBJ2-2; the match to TRBD2 covers 10 bases. CDR1 and CDR2 (germline): GTSNPN, SVGIG (reference sequence). This CDR3 spans 15 amino acids. V lost 0 bases to trimming and J lost 6 bases; unmatched junction nucleotides: 4. The CDR3 protein is CAWSVQLAGPGELFF. In nucleotides, the CDR3 is TGTGCCTGGAGTGTACAACTAGCGGGACCCGGGGAGCTGTTTTTT.

This chain connects TRBV5-5 to TRBJ1-1; no firm D call. Germline V gives CDR1 SGHKS, CDR2 YYEKEE (reference sequence). V was trimmed by 3 bases and J by 8 bases, leaving 17 bases between them. The CDR3 covers 14 residues. CDR3 bases: TGTGCCAGCAGCTGGGAGCATTTGCGCCCGGAAGCTTTCTTT. It codes for CASSWEHLRPEAFF. Using reference TRBV5-5 and TRBJ1-1 for the parts outside the CDR3, the full variable domain is DAGVTQSPTHLIKTRGQQVTLRCSPISGHKSVSWYQQVLGQGPQFIFQYYEKEERGRGNFPDRFSARQFPNYSSELNVNALLLGDSALYLCASSWEHLRPEAFFGQGTRLTVV.

The CDR3 loop reads CASSNWKGGADTQYF. The CDR3 DNA sequence: TGTGCCAGTAGTAATTGGAAGGGGGGGGCAGATACGCAGTATTTT. The chain combines TRBV19 with TRBJ2-3; a possible D gene is TRBD2 (7 bases). Trimming shortened V by 4 bases and J by 4 bases, and 15 bases separated the two germline ends. The CDR3 extends over 15 amino acids. CDR1 is LNHDA, CDR2 SQIVND, per germline (reference sequence).

The chain has TRBV3-1 (or the pseudogene TRBV3-2) and TRBJ2-1; 14 bases line up with TRBD2. V shed 0 bases, J shed 10 bases, and the junction held 11 bases outside the gene matches. Germline CDR1 is LGHDT and CDR2 is YNNKEL (reference sequence). This CDR3 comprises 18 residues. Here the CDR3 reads CASSQEKKGLAGEREQFF. The DNA for the CDR3 is TGTGCCAGCAGCCAAGAGAAAAAGGGACTAGCGGGAGAAAGGGAGCAGTTCTTC.

This rearrangement joins TRBV6-5 to TRBJ2-7; 12 nucleotides agree with TRBD2. The V gene end was trimmed by 6 bases and the J gene end by 2 bases; junction bases not matched to a gene: 5. Looked up from germline, CDR1 is MNHEY and CDR2 is SVGAGI. The CDR3 runs 15 residues. Here the CDR3 reads CASRGLAGTTYEQYF. The CDR3 DNA reads TGTGCCAGCAGAGGACTAGCGGGAACCACCTACGAGCAGTACTTC.

The rearrangement joins TRBV29-1 to TRBJ1-1; 9 bases are shared with TRBD1. V dropped 6 bases and J dropped 5; count of bases not matched to a gene: 10. Germline values: CDR1 SQVTM, CDR2 ANQGSEA. This CDR3 is built from 14 residues. The DNA of the CDR3 is TGCAGCGTCGATACAGGGGGCGCGGGTACTGAAGCTTTCTTT. Its protein is CSVDTGGAGTEAFF.

This rearrangement joins TRBV13 to TRBJ2-7, with TRBD2 matching 10 bases. V lost 5 bases to trimming and J lost 4 bases; unmatched junction nucleotides: 5. CDR3 length equals 14 residues. The germline CDR1 and CDR2 sequences are PRHDT and FYEKMQ (reference sequence). CDR3 coding DNA: TGTGCCAGCAGCCGAGGAGCGGGAGGGTACGAGCAGTACTTC. Residues: CASSRGAGGYEQYF.

This chain links TRBV28 with TRBJ1-4; D gene uncertain. Per the germline V gene, CDR1 is MDHEN and CDR2 is SYDVKM. The V gene lost 2 bases and the J gene lost 3 bases, with 7 bases spanning the gap. This CDR3 comprises 14 residues. CDR3 in DNA: TGTGCCAGCAGTTTACGGACTTCTAATGAAAAACTGTTTTTT. It specifies CASSLRTSNEKLFF.

The chain employs TRBV10-3 and TRBJ2-5; 10 bases are shared with TRBD2. The germline V gene has CDR1 ENHRY and CDR2 SYGVKD. The ends lost 3 bases at V and 3 bases at J; junction bases unmatched: 7. The CDR3 length is 16 residues. CDR3 nucleotide sequence: TGTGCCATCAGTGAAGCTAGCGGGGGAAAAAAAGAGACCCAGTACTTC. This sequence encodes CAISEASGGKKETQYF.

This clone was picked up one time. The chain links TRBV5-4 to TRBJ2-7; TRBD2 aligns across 9 bases. From germline, CDR1 is SGHNT and CDR2 YYREEE (reference sequence). Trimming cost V 4 bases and J 5 bases; bases outside gene matches: 10. The CDR3 extends over 15 amino acids. The chain's CDR3 is CASSPHSGRIHEQYF. CDR3 DNA sequence: TGTGCCAGCAGCCCACATAGCGGGAGAATCCACGAGCAGTACTTC.

The genes are TRBV19 and TRBJ1-3; D ambiguous. V gave up 6 bases and J gave up 1 base, with 10 bases separating them. The CDR3 has 14 residues. Germline CDR1 LNHDA, CDR2 SQIVND (reference sequence). CDR3 nucleotides: TGTGCCAGTAGCCGTAGTACTTCTGGAAACACCATATATTTT. Its protein product is CASSRSTSGNTIYF.

The chain is built from TRBV4-2 and TRBJ2-5; 10 positions match TRBD2. V shed 4 bases and J 1 base; nucleotides not matched to a gene: 9. Germline CDR1 reads LGHNA; CDR2 reads YNFKEQ. The CDR3 is 17 residues long. For the CDR3, the DNA is TGTGCCAGCAGCCCGATCCCGGGACTAGCGTTCCAAGAGACCCAGTACTTC. This encodes CASSPIPGLAFQETQYF.

The chain couples TRBV3-1 (or the pseudogene TRBV3-2) to TRBJ2-7; 7 bases align to TRBD1. Germline CDR1 and CDR2: LGHDT and YNNKEL (reference sequence). This CDR3 spans 13 amino acids. Losses at the gene ends were 6 bases for V and 5 bases for J; bases not matched to a gene: 7. CDR3: CASRGQAQDEQYF. DNA for the CDR3: TGTGCCAGCAGAGGACAGGCACAGGACGAGCAGTACTTC.

The table lists this clone with a few counts. The chain combines TRBV19 with TRBJ2-5; D is perhaps TRBD2 (6 bases). V gave up 1 base and J gave up 0 bases, with 9 bases separating them. CDR1 is LNHDA, CDR2 SQIVND, per germline (reference sequence). The CDR3 consists of 15 residues. CDR3 residues: CASSIGGAYQETQYF. CDR3 DNA sequence: TGTGCCAGTAGTATAGGCGGGGCGTACCAAGAGACCCAGTACTTC.

The J gene is TRBJ1-2, the V gene TRBV6-4; tentatively, D is TRBD1 (6 bases). V was pared by 4 bases and J by 4 bases, with 10 bases between. This CDR3 is built from 13 residues. Germline loops: CDR1 MRHNA, CDR2 SNTAGT. CDR3 in amino acids: CASSAGRGYGYTF. CDR3 nucleotide sequence: TGTGCCAGCAGTGCGGGCAGGGGCTATGGCTACACCTTC.

The CDR3 loop reads CASSRRGLAGGGPYNEQFF. CDR3 sequence (DNA): TGTGCCAGCAGCCGGCGAGGACTAGCGGGAGGGGGTCCCTACAATGAGCAGTTCTTC. The chain carries TRBV11-2 and TRBJ2-1; 15 bases align to TRBD2. The CDR3 loop spans 19 amino acids. The junction had 10 bases not matched to a gene; V was cut back by 5 bases and J by 2 bases. The germline V gene encodes CDR1 SGHAT and CDR2 FQNNGV. The full variable domain, completed using reference TRBV11-2 and TRBJ2-1, is EAGVAQSPRYKIIEKRQSVAFWCNPISGHATLYWYQQILGQGPKLLIQFQNNGVVDDSQLPKDRFSAERLKGVDSTLKIQPAKLEDSAVYLCASSRRGLAGGGPYNEQFFGPGTRLTVL.

The chain uses TRBV4-1 and TRBJ2-1; 9 bases align to TRBD2. CDR3 length: 15 residues. V shed 1 base, J shed 5 bases, and the junction held 3 bases outside the gene matches. Germline-derived CDR1 and CDR2 are MGHRA and YSYEKL. The CDR3 DNA sequence: TGCGCCAGCAGCCAAGTAGCGGGAGCCAACAATGAGCAGTTCTTC. Translation gives CASSQVAGANNEQFF.